At least ten counts were recorded for the clone carrying this T cell receptor beta chain. Template-switch 5'RACE cDNA synthesis added a 10-nucleotide unique molecular identifier. Each CDR3 protein is one row after TCRdb ran MiXCR on the 5' RACE reads. The table includes about 120,000 distinct CDR3 sequences, about 3.4% detected once. The sample belongs to a study of neurological immune-mediated disorders. The receptor comes from a woman aged 25 to 45 with multiple sclerosis. Specimen: PBMCs.

The CDR3 sequence: CASSAPDREDIQYF. CDR3 bases: TGTGCCAGCAGCGCCCCGGACAGGGAGGACATTCAGTACTTC. The rearrangement uses TRBV7-9 and TRBJ2-4, with 8 positions matching TRBD1. Trimming at V came to 5 bases and at J to 8 bases, leaving 8 bases not matched to a gene. This CDR3 is built from 14 residues. Per germline, CDR1 SEHNR and CDR2 FQNEAQ (reference sequence).